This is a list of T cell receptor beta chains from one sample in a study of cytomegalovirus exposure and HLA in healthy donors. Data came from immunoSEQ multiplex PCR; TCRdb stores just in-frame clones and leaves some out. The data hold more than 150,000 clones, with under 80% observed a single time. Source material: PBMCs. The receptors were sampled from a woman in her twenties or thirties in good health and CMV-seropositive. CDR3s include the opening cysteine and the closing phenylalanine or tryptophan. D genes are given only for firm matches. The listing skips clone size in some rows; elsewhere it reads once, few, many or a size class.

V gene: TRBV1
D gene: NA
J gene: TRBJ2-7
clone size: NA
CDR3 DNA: TGCACCAGCAGCCAAGCGATAGCGGGGTCCCCGAGGTCCTACGAGCAGTACTTC
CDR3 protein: CTSSQAIAGSPRSYEQYF

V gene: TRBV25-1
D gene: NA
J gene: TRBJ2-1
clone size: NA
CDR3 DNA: TGTGCCAGCAGTGCCTGGCAGGGCGATGAGAGCTCCTACAATGAGCAGTTCTTC
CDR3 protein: CASSAWQGDESSYNEQFF

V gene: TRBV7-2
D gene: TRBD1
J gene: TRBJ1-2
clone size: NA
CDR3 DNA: TGTGCCAGCAGCTTAAGCCGGGACAGCCTCTATGGCTACACCTTC
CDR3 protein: CASSLSRDSLYGYTF

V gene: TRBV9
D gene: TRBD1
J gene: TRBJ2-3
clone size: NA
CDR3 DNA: TGTGCCAGCAGCGCGCAACCGGGACAGGATACGCAGTATTTT
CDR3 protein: CASSAQPGQDTQYF

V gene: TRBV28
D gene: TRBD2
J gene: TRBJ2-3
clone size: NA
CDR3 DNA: TGTGCCAGCAGTTTATTTCGAACTAGCGGGGGGGCCTCAGATACGCAGTATTTT
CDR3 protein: CASSLFRTSGGASDTQYF

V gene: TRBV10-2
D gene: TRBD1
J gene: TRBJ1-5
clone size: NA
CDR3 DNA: TGCGCCAGCAGCCGGGACAGCTATCAGCCCCAGCATTTT
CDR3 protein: CASSRDSYQPQHF

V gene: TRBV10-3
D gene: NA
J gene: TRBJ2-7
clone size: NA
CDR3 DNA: TGTGCCATCAGTGAGTCCCGTTACGAGCAGTACTTC
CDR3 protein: CAISESRYEQYF

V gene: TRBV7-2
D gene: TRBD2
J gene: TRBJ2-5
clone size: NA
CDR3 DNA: TGTGCCAGCAGCTTAGGAGAAAGGAGGGCTAGCGGGGGGAAAGAGACCCAGTACTTC
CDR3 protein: CASSLGERRASGGKETQYF

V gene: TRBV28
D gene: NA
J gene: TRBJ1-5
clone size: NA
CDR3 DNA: TGTGCCAGCAGTTGGGGCCAGCCCCAGCATTTT
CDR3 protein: CASSWGQPQHF

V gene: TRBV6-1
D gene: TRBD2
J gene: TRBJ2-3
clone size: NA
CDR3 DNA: TGTGCCAGCAGTGCTAGGACTAGCGGACTAGATACGCAGTATTTT
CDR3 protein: CASSARTSGLDTQYF

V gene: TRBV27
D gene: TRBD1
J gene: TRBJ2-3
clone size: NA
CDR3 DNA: TGTGCCAGCCGCTTCAGGGGGCCCGGGTCAGATACGCAGTATTTT
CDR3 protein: CASRFRGPGSDTQYF

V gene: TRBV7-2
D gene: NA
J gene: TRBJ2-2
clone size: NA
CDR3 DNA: TGTGCCAGCAGCACGACAGACACGAACACCGGGGAGCTGTTTTTT
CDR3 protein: CASSTTDTNTGELFF

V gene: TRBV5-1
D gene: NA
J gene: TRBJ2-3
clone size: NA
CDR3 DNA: TGCGCCAGCAGCTTGTATGCAGATACGCAGTATTTT
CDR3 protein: CASSLYADTQYF

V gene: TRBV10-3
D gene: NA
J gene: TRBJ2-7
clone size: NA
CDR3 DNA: TGTGCCATCAGTGAGTCGTGGACAAACTCCTACGAGCAGTACTTC
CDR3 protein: CAISESWTNSYEQYF

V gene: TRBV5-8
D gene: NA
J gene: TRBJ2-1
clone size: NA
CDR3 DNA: TGTGCCAGCACCCTCGTTTTGAGAGGCCGACCGTTCTTC
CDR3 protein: CASTLVLRGRPFF

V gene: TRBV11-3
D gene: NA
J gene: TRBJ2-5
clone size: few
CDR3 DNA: TGTGCCAGCAGTTATACCGGGGAGACCCAGTACTTC
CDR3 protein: CASSYTGETQYF

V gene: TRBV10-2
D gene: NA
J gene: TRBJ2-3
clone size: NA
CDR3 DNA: TGCGCCAGCCTCGGCGGGGGCCTTAGTGCTAGCACAGATACGCAGTATTTT
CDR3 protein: CASLGGGLSASTDTQYF

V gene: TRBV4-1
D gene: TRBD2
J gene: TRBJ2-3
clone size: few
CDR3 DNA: TGCGCCAGCAGTATACCGGGACTAGTGACAGATACGCAGTATTTT
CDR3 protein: CASSIPGLVTDTQYF

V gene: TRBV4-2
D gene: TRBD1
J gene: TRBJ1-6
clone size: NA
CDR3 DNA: TGTGCCAGCAGCCAAGATGAAGGGGGACAGGGTAGATCACCCCTCCACTTT
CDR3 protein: CASSQDEGGQGRSPLHF

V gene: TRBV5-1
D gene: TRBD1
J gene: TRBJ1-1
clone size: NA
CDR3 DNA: TGCGCCAGCAGCCTTGCAGGGGGGAACACTGAAGCTTTCTTT
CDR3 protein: CASSLAGGNTEAFF

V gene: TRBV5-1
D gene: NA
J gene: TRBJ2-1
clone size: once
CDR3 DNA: TGCGCCAGCAGACCCGGGGGACCTTACAATGAGCAGTTCTTC
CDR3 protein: CASRPGGPYNEQFF

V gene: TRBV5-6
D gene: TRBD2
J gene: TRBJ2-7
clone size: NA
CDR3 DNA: TGTGCCAGCAGCTTCGGCGGGGGACGCTCCTACGAGCAGTACTTC
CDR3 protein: CASSFGGGRSYEQYF

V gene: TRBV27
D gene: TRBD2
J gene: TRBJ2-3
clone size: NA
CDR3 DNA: TGTGCCAGCAGTCCGACTAGCGACAGACGCACAGATACGCAGTATTTT
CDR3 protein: CASSPTSDRRTDTQYF

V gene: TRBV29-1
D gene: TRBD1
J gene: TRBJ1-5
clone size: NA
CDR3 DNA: TGCAGCGTATACACAGGGGATCGCAATCAGCCCCAGCATTTT
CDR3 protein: CSVYTGDRNQPQHF

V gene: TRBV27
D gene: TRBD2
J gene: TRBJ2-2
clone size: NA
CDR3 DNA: TGTGCCAGCGCTTCGGGAGCTAGCGCGGGGGACGGGGAGCTGTTTTTT
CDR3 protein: CASASGASAGDGELFF

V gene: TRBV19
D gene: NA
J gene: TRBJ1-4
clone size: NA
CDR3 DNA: TGTGCCAGTAGTATGGGGGGTAGTGAAGATGAAAAACTGTTTTTT
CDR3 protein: CASSMGGSEDEKLFF

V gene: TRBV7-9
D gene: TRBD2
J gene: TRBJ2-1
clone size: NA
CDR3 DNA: TGTGCCAGCAGCGGTGGGAGAGCGGGAGTTTACAATGAGCAGTTCTTC
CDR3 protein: CASSGGRAGVYNEQFF

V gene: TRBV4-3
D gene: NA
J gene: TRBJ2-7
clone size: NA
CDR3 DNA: TGCGCCAGCAGCCAAGATCAGGGAGGGGGGGAGCAGTACTTC
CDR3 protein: CASSQDQGGGEQYF

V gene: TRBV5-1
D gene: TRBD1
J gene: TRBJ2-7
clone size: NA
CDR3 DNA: TGCGCCAGCAGCTTGGCCGGACAGGGGATGGACGAGCAGTACTTC
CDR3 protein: CASSLAGQGMDEQYF

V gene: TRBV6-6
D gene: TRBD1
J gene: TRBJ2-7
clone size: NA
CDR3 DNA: TGTGCCAGCAGTTACGGCGGACAGGGTACCTACGAGCAGTACTTC
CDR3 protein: CASSYGGQGTYEQYF

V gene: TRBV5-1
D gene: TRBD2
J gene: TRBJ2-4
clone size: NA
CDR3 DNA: TGCGCCAGCAGCTTGGCCCGGCTAGCGGGGGCCTCCCGGTCCATTCAGTACTTC
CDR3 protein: CASSLARLAGASRSIQYF

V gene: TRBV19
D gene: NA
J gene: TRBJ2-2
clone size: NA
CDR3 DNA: TGTGCCAGTAGTATGGCGTGGGGGGCCGGGGAGCTGTTTTTT
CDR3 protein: CASSMAWGAGELFF

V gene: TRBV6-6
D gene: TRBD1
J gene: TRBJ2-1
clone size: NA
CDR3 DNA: TGTGCCAGCCTGACGACAGGGATGGATGAGCAGTTCTTC
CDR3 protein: CASLTTGMDEQFF

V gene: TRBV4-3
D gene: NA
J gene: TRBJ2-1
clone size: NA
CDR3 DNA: TGCGCCAGCAGCGCCCGGGTCACCCCACCCAATGAGCAGTTCTTC
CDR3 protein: CASSARVTPPNEQFF

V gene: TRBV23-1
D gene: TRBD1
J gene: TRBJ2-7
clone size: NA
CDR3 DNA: TGCGCCAGCAGTCATGGATTCCGGGACAGGGGGTCCTACGAGCAGTACTTC
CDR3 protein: CASSHGFRDRGSYEQYF

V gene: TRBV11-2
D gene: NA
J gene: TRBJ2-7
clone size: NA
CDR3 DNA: TGTGCCAGCAGCTTAGAGGTTCACAGGTCTGGGGAGCAGTACTTC
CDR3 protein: CASSLEVHRSGEQYF

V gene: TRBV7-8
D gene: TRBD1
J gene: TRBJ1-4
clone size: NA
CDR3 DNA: TGTGCCAGCAGCTTCGCTGGGACAGGGAATGAAAAACTGTTTTTT
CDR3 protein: CASSFAGTGNEKLFF

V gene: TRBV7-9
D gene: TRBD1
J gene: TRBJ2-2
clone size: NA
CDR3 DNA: TGTGCCAGCAGCCGAGCGACAGGGGGCAAGGACACCGGGGAGCTGTTTTTT
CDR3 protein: CASSRATGGKDTGELFF

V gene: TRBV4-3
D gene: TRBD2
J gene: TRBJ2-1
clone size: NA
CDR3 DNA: TGCGCCAGCAGCCAAGATCCCAGCGGGGGGCTTTCCTACAATGAGCAGTTCTTC
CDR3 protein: CASSQDPSGGLSYNEQFF

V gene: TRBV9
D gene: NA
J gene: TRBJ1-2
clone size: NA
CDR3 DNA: TGTGCCAGCAGCGCCCAGGGGGGCTACACCTTC
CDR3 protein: CASSAQGGYTF

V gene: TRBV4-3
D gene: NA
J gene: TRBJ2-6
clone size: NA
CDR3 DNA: TGCGCCAGCAGCCAAGACCGCCAAGCGGGGGCCAACGTCCTGACTTTC
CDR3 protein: CASSQDRQAGANVLTF

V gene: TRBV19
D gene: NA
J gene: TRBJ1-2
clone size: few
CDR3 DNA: TGTGCCAGTAGTATAGATGGGAGCTATGGCTACACCTTC
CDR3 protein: CASSIDGSYGYTF

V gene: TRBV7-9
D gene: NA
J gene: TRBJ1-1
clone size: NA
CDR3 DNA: TGTGCCAGCAGCTTACGGGGTACTAACACTGAAGCTTTCTTT
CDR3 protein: CASSLRGTNTEAFF

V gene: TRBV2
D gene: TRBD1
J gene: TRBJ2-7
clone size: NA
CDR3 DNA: TGTGCCAGCAGCCCCCACAGGGGCTCCTACGAGCAGTACTTC
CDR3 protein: CASSPHRGSYEQYF

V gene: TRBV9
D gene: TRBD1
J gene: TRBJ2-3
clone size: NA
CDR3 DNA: TGTGCCAGCAACAGGGGTGCAGATACGCAGTATTTT
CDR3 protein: CASNRGADTQYF

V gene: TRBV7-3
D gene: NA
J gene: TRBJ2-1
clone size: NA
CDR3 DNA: TGTGCCAGCAGCTTAGGAGGGACTGCATGGTTCTTC
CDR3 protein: CASSLGGTAWFF

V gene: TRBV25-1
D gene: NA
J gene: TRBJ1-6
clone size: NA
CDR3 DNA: TGTGCCAGCAGTGACCTGAGCCAGCGAAATTCACCCCTCCACTTT
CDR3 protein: CASSDLSQRNSPLHF

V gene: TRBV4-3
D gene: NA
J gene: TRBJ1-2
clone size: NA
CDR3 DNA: TGCGCCAGCAGCCCTCGAGGTGGACAAAGGGGCTATGGCTACACCTTC
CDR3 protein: CASSPRGGQRGYGYTF

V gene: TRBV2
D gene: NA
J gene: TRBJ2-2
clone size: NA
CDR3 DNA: TGTGCCAGCAGTGGGTTGGGAGCGAACACCGGGGAGCTGTTTTTT
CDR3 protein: CASSGLGANTGELFF

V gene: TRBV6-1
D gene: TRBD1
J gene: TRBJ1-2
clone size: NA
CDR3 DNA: TGTGCCAGCAGGACAGGGGGCGGCTACACCTTC
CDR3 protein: CASRTGGGYTF

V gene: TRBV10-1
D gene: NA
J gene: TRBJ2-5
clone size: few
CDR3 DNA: TGCGCCAGCAGTGAAGGGGCTAGAGAGACCCAGTACTTC
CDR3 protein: CASSEGARETQYF

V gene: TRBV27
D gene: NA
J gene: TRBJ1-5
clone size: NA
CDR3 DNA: TGTGCCAGCAGTCACCAGGGTAGCAATCAGCCCCAGCATTTT
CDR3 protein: CASSHQGSNQPQHF

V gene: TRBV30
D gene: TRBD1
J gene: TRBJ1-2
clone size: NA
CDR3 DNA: TGTGCCTGGAGTGTATTATTCCCTCGACAGGGGGCTGGGGGTGGCTACACCTTC
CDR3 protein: CAWSVLFPRQGAGGGYTF

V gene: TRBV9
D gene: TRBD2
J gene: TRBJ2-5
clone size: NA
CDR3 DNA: TGTGCCAGCAGCCCCCTTCAGCGGGGGGCCTTAGAGACCCAGTACTTC
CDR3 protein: CASSPLQRGALETQYF